This T cell receptor (beta chain) originates from a study of blood T cell repertoires in COVID-19. Data came from immunoSEQ multiplex PCR; TCRdb stores just in-frame clones and leaves some out. This repertoire shows under 300,000 clones, just over 90% found once; its top ten account for about 1.9%. From germline, CDR1 is ENHRY and CDR2 SYGVKD. This CDR3 region has 13 residues. V dropped 0 bases and J dropped 8 bases, with 10 bases sitting between them. The TCR was taken from a woman younger than 35 who had recovered from COVID-19. This chain uses TRBV10-3 with TRBJ1-2; D is undetermined. The sequenced material came from PBMCs or T cells enriched from blood (not recorded which). The CDR3 nucleotides are TGTGCCATCAGTGAGTCAATGAGGGAAGGCTACACCTTC. This gives the protein CAISESMREGYTF.